The source of this T cell receptor beta chain is a study of blood T cell repertoires in COVID-19. Overall study: Samples taken during acute and convalescent COVID-19 were collected in the United States, Italy and Spain.

Germline assignment: CDR1 SGHTA and CDR2 FQGTGA. The CDR3 sequence is 15 residues long. V gave up 6 bases and J gave up 3 bases; unmatched junction bases: 4. The method was immunoSEQ multiplex PCR; TCRdb's version includes in-frame clones alone and lacks a portion of them. The table records about 160,000 clones, roughly 84% of them present only once. The rearrangement joins TRBV7-3 to TRBJ2-1, with TRBD2 matching over 11 bases. Sequences were obtained from peripheral blood. This receptor was identified in a man between 45 and 60 years old with active or convalescent COVID-19. CDR3 region: CASRNTSGGYNEQFF. CDR3 bases: TGTGCCAGCAGGAATACTAGCGGGGGCTACAATGAGCAGTTCTTC.